The present TCR beta chain was sequenced within a study of T cell repertoires in cytomegalovirus infection. Study summary: Alongside well-studied HLA-B-restricted CMV epitopes, recently identified HLA-C-restricted CMV epitopes were also used. Public TCR beta signatures provided an indication of both CMV infection and a matching HLA type. Findings and caveats of the study: In two of eight donors, the top clonotype was HLA-C-restricted CMV-specific. Adding up the frequency of public TCR beta families identified people who carried CMV plus the relevant HLA.

Each CDR3 protein gets one entry after TCRdb re-called the reads with MiXCR. The data show around 70,000 distinct CDR3 sequences, with about 27% seen just once and 59% held by the top ten. Worth noting for this clonotype: Its antigen is not known.

Germline assignment: CDR1 SGHRS and CDR2 YFSETQ. This CDR3 contains 16 residues. V lost 1 base, J lost 6 bases, and 16 bases lay in between. This rearrangement joins TRBV5-1 to TRBJ2-2; D is ambiguous. The input for sequencing was CD8+ T cells from cultured PBMCs, taken from culture after CMV antigen stimulation. The receptor was derived from a human donor in good health (CMV status not recorded). Some clones in this sample may be carry-over from other donors' samples. The CDR3 spells CASSLREASYAGELFF. The CDR3 DNA reads as TGCGCCAGCAGCTTGCGCGAGGCCTCCTACGCCGGGGAGCTGTTTTTT.